The clone carrying this T cell receptor beta chain has just a few counts. Its antigen is still unknown. Germline CDR1 LGHDT, CDR2 YNNKEL (reference sequence). The CDR3 extends over 13 amino acids. V lost 4 bases to trimming and J lost 4 bases, with 10 bases between them. Per sample, extraction of total RNA gave at least 5.5 micrograms in every case. Combining a sample-barcoded 5' primer with a J-beta primer mix, a second PCR ran for 7 to 11 cycles. TCRdb ran MiXCR on the 5' RACE reads and lists one entry per CDR3 protein. The profile shows approximately 940,000 distinct CDR3 sequences, roughly 52% of them singletons. These data are taken from a study of blood T cells in healthy people across ages. Study-wide findings and caveats: It was held that the diversity estimates obtained from one million T cells were underestimates. The long-lived group displayed more naive CD4+ cells, plus higher diversity, than the aged donors did. Roughly linearly, TCR beta diversity per million T cells fell as age increased.

The rearrangement joins TRBV3-1 to TRBJ1-1, with D tentatively TRBD1 (5 bases). The sample was blood. This receptor was obtained from a man younger than 45 in good health. This CDR3 reads CASSPGHLTEAFF. DNA for the CDR3: TGTGCCAGCAGCCCCGGACACCTCACTGAAGCTTTCTTT.